The 22 T cell receptor beta chains below were found in one sample sequenced in a study of blood T cell repertoires in COVID-19. Method: immunoSEQ multiplex PCR; TCRdb's copy keeps in-frame clones and lacks some. The repertoire holds 9,000 to 15,000 clones, with approximately 80% as singletons. Material for sequencing was peripheral blood. Receptors originate from a man older than 75 with acute or convalescent COVID-19.

The rearrangement uses TRBV10-3 and TRBJ2-1, with TRBD2 matching over 8 bases. The CDR3 is 15 amino acids. From germline, CDR1 is ENHRY and CDR2 SYGVKD. V trimming: 2 bases; J trimming: 3 bases; junction bases outside the gene matches: 3. The chain's CDR3 is CAISELAGNYNEQFF. The CDR3 DNA reads as TGTGCCATCAGTGAGCTAGCGGGTAACTACAATGAGCAGTTCTTC.

The V call is TRBV5-1, the J call TRBJ2-3, with a possible D match to TRBD1 (6 bases). The CDR3 totals 15 residues. Trimming left V 4 bases short and J 0 bases short, with 12 bases between. Germline CDR1 is SGHRS and CDR2 is YFSETQ. The CDR3 DNA sequence: TGCGCCAGCAGCCCTGGGACATTTAGCACAGATACGCAGTATTTT. Protein sequence: CASSPGTFSTDTQYF.

The chain is built from TRBV7-2 and TRBJ2-3; a possible D gene is TRBD2 (5 bases). The CDR3 spans 18 residues. Trimming removed 5 bases from V and 6 bases from J, with 27 bases in between. Looked up from germline, CDR1 is SGHTA and CDR2 is FQGNSA. The CDR3 sequence: CASSQIGAGRMAADTQYF. The CDR3 DNA reads TGTGCCAGCAGCCAGATAGGCGCGGGTCGTATGGCTGCCGATACGCAGTATTTT.

This clone has only a few counts. The chain has TRBV5-1 and TRBJ2-7; TRBD2 might be the D (6 bases). With 4 bases removed from V and 1 base from J, the gap between germline ends came to 18 bases. Germline loops: CDR1 SGHRS, CDR2 YFSETQ. The CDR3 is made up of 16 amino acids. CDR3 DNA: TGCGCCAGCAGCGGCGGGGATCTGGGTGGTTCCTACGAGCAGTACTTC. Amino acids: CASSGGDLGGSYEQYF.

This clone was counted once. This chain links TRBV18 with TRBJ2-7, with a weak D call TRBD2 (6 bases). The length of the CDR3 is 16 residues. The germline V and J ends were trimmed by 2 bases and 4 bases, with 18 bases remaining between them. Germline CDR1 and CDR2: KGHSH and LQKENI. The CDR3 nucleotides read TGTGCCAGCTCACCAAAGAGTCAGGCAGGGAGGTACGAGCAGTACTTC. Translation gives CASSPKSQAGRYEQYF.

The V call is TRBV19, the J call TRBJ2-7; 7 positions agree with TRBD1. Germline CDR1 and CDR2: LNHDA and SQIVND (reference sequence). CDR3 length: 15 amino acids. V shed 4 bases and J 1 base; nucleotides not matched to a gene: 7. Here the CDR3 DNA reads TGTGCCAGTAGTACTGGGGACAGTTTTTCCTACGAGCAGTACTTC. As protein: CASSTGDSFSYEQYF.

The rearrangement links TRBV7-9 to TRBJ2-6; 7 bases align to TRBD1. Losses at the gene ends were 6 bases for V and 0 bases for J; bases not matched to a gene: 8. CDR3 length equals 17 residues. Germline CDR1 SEHNR, CDR2 FQNEAQ (reference sequence). CDR3 bases: TGTGCCAGCAGAGACCCGGGACAGAGCTCTGGGGCCAACGTCCTGACTTTC. Translating gives CASRDPGQSSGANVLTF.

The chain couples TRBV6-2 or TRBV6-3 to TRBJ2-2; D not resolved. The germline gives CDR1 MNHEY, CDR2 SVGEGT. This CDR3 has 14 amino acids. The V end lost 2 bases, the J end lost 1 base, and 5 bases lay between the germline ends. The CDR3 is CASSYPQNTGELFF. CDR3 in DNA: TGTGCCAGCAGTTACCCCCAGAACACCGGGGAGCTGTTTTTT.

This chain joins TRBV4-3 and TRBJ2-2; 7 bases agree with TRBD2. The V gene end was trimmed by 0 bases and the J gene end by 4 bases; junction bases not matched to a gene: 8. Looked up from germline, CDR1 is LGHNA and CDR2 is YSLEER. There are 17 residues in the CDR3. CDR3: CASSQDGGGPLTGELFF. In DNA form, the CDR3 reads TGCGCCAGCAGCCAAGATGGGGGGGGTCCCCTCACCGGGGAGCTGTTTTTT.

The rearrangement links TRBV5-4 to TRBJ2-3, with D possibly TRBD2 on 5 matching bases. The CDR3 has 14 amino acids. Germline values: CDR1 SGHNT, CDR2 YYREEE (reference sequence). Trimming took off 2 bases at V and 2 bases at J, with 9 bases between the two ends. The CDR3 reads CASSFGGLTDTQYF. As DNA, the CDR3 is TGTGCCAGCAGCTTCGGCGGGCTCACAGATACGCAGTATTTT.

This chain uses TRBV4-1 with TRBJ2-2; 11 bases map to TRBD2. Losses at the gene ends were 0 bases for V and 9 bases for J; bases not matched to a gene: 9. The CDR3 runs to 17 residues. The germline V gene encodes CDR1 MGHRA and CDR2 YSYEKL. In DNA form, the CDR3 reads TGCGCCAGCAGCCAAGATCCTGCTAGCGGGGGGTACCGGGAGCTGTTTTTT. It encodes CASSQDPASGGYRELFF.

The chain carries TRBV11-3 and TRBJ2-1; 8 bases align to TRBD1. V lost 5 bases to trimming and J lost 0 bases; unmatched junction nucleotides: 3. The CDR3 runs to 15 residues. The germline gives CDR1 SGHNT, CDR2 YENEEA. The DNA of the CDR3 is TGTGCCAGCAGCCCTGGACAGGGCTCCTACAATGAGCAGTTCTTC. Translated, it gives CASSPGQGSYNEQFF.

This chain links TRBV3-1 (or the pseudogene TRBV3-2) with TRBJ2-2; TRBD1 is a possible D gene (6 bases). Germline CDR1 LGHDT, CDR2 YNNKEL (reference sequence). Trimming removed 4 bases at V and 6 bases at J, with 18 bases between. The CDR3 runs to 16 residues. CDR3 amino acids: CASSPSYRAGSGELFF. The CDR3 DNA sequence: TGTGCCAGCAGCCCTTCATACAGGGCCGGGTCCGGGGAGCTGTTTTTT.

This chain joins TRBV2 and TRBJ1-2, with TRBD1 as a possible D gene (6 bases). CDR1 and CDR2 from the germline V gene are SNHLY and FYNNEI. The length of the CDR3 is 14 residues. V lost 2 bases, J lost 7 bases, and 14 bases lay in between. The CDR3 loop reads CASSEFQGPGGYTF. CDR3 DNA sequence: TGTGCCAGCAGTGAATTTCAGGGGCCGGGTGGCTACACCTTC.

This clone turned up a few times. The rearrangement uses TRBV30 and TRBJ1-5; TRBD1 aligns across 9 bases. The junction had 8 bases not matched to a gene; V was cut back by 8 bases and J by 0 bases. Germline loops: CDR1 GTSNPN, CDR2 SVGIG (reference sequence). The length of the CDR3 is 15 residues. CDR3 sequence (DNA): TGTGCCATGGGACAGGGACTGTATAGCAATCAGCCCCAGCATTTT. It translates to CAMGQGLYSNQPQHF. The whole variable domain, remainder taken from reference TRBV30 and TRBJ1-5, is SQTIHQWPATLVQPVGSPLSLECTVEGTSNPNLYWYRQAAGRGLQLLFYSVGIGQISSEVPQNLSASRPQDRQFILSSKKLLLSDSGFYLCAMGQGLYSNQPQHFGDGTRLSIL.

V is TRBV27 and J is TRBJ1-1, with D perhaps TRBD1 (6 bases). CDR1 and CDR2 (germline): MNHEY, SMNVEV (reference sequence). CDR3 length: 15 amino acids. With 7 bases removed from V and 1 base from J, the gap between germline ends came to 16 bases. The CDR3 bases are TGTGCCAGCATCGGGTTAGGACAGTCGAACACTGAAGCTTTCTTT. Protein product: CASIGLGQSNTEAFF.

The chain couples TRBV6-5 to TRBJ1-2, with D possibly being TRBD1 (6 bases). Trimming removed 7 bases at V and 7 bases at J, with 13 bases between. This CDR3 spans 12 amino acids. In germline, CDR1 is MNHEY, CDR2 SVGAGI. The CDR3 sequence: CASTDRIGGYTF. The CDR3 region has the DNA TGTGCCAGCACAGACAGGATCGGTGGCTACACCTTC.

CDR3 in DNA: TGTGCCAGCAGCTTGGATCCAACCCGGGACACTGAAGCTTTCTTT. This translates into CASSLDPTRDTEAFF. The gene calls are TRBV5-5 and TRBJ1-1; no reliable D call. Germline loops: CDR1 SGHKS, CDR2 YYEKEE (reference sequence). This CDR3 is 15 amino acids long. Deletions cut 0 bases from V and 3 bases from J, with 12 bases between.

The V and J genes are TRBV7-6 and TRBJ2-5, with TRBD1 matching over 7 bases. Germline loops: CDR1 SGHVS, CDR2 FNYEAQ. The CDR3 runs to 15 residues. V shed 5 bases, J shed 1 base, and the junction held 7 bases outside the gene matches. CDR3 sequence: CASSLTRDSQETQYF. The CDR3 nucleotides read TGTGCCAGCAGCCTGACCCGGGACAGCCAAGAGACCCAGTACTTC. Full variable domain (rest looked up from reference TRBV7-6 and TRBJ2-5): GAGVSQSPRYKVTKRGQDVALRCDPISGHVSLYWYRQALGQGPEFLTYFNYEAQQDKSGLPNDRFSAERPEGSISTLTIQRTEQRDSAMYRCASSLTRDSQETQYFGPGTRLLVL.

This chain connects TRBV6-2 or TRBV6-3 to TRBJ2-3; 9 bases map to TRBD1. Germline loops: CDR1 MNHEY, CDR2 SVGEGT. V shed 6 bases, J shed 4 bases, and the junction held 8 bases outside the gene matches. The CDR3 covers 15 residues. The CDR3 bases are TGTGCCAGCAGCCGAACAGGGGGCCTCGCAGATACGCAGTATTTT. Its translation: CASSRTGGLADTQYF.

The V gene is TRBV5-4, the J gene TRBJ1-6; the D is unclear. Germline values: CDR1 SGHNT, CDR2 YYREEE (reference sequence). The CDR3 consists of 15 residues. The V gene lost 1 base and the J gene lost 5 bases, with 10 bases spanning the gap. CDR3 loop: CASSLSPSHNSPLHF. In nucleotides, the CDR3 is TGTGCCAGCAGCTTGTCCCCATCCCATAATTCACCCCTCCACTTT.

J is TRBJ2-6 and V is TRBV21-1; the tabulated D call, TRBD1, remains unverified against the DNA. TRBV21-1 is termed a pseudogene. The CDR3 runs to 18 residues. The CDR3 nucleotides are TGTGCCAGCAGCAAAGAGGGGGAGACAGGGCCTGGGGCCAACGTCCTGACTTTC. As protein: CASSKEGETGPGANVLTF.